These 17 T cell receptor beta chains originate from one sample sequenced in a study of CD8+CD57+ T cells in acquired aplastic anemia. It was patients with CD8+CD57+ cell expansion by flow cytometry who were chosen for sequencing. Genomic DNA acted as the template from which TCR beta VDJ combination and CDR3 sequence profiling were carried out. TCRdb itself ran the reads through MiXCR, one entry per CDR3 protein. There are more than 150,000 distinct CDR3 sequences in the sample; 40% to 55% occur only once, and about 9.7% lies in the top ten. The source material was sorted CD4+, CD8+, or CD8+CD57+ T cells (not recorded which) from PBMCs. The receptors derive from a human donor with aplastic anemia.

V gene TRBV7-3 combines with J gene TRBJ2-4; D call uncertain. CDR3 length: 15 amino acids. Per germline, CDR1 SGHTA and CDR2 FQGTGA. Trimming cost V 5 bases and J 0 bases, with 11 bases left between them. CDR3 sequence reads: CASSVGHGAKNIQYF. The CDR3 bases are TGTGCCAGCAGCGTCGGGCACGGAGCCAAAAACATTCAGTACTTC. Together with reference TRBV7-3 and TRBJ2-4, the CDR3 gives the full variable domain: GAGVSQTPSNKVTEKGKYVELRCDPISGHTALYWYRQSLGQGPEFLIYFQGTGAADDSGLPNDRFFAVRPEGSVSTLKIQRTERGDSAVYLCASSVGHGAKNIQYFGAGTRLSVL.

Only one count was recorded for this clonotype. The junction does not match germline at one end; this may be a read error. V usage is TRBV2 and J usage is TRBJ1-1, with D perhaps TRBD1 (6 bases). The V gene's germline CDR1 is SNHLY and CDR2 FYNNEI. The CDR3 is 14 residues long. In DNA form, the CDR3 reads TGTGCCCGAGTGCGGGAGGGGGTGAATACTGAAGCTTTCTTT. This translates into CARVREGVNTEAFF.

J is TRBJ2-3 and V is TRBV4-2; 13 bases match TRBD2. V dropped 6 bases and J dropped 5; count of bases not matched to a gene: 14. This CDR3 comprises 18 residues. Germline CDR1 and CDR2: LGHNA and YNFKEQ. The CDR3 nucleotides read TGTGCCAGCAGGCCTGGGACTAGCGGGACCATGGGGGGAGATACGCAGTATTTT. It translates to CASRPGTSGTMGGDTQYF.

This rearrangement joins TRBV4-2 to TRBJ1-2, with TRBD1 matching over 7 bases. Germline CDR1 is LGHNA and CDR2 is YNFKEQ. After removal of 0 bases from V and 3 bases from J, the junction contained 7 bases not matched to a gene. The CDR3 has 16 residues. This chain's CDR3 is CASSQDDSGGDYGYTF. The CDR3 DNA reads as TGTGCCAGCAGCCAAGATGATTCAGGGGGAGACTATGGCTACACCTTC.

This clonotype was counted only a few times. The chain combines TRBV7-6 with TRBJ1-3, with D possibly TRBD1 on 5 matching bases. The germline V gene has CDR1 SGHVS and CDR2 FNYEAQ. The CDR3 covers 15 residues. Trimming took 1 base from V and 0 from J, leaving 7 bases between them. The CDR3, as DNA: TGTGCCAGCAGCTTAGGAGGGACCTCTGGAAACACCATATATTTT. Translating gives CASSLGGTSGNTIYF.

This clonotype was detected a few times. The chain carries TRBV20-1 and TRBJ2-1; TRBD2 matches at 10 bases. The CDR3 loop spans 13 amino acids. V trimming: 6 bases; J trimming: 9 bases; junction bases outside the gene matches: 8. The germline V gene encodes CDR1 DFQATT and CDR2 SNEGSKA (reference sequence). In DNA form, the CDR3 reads TGCAGTGCGGTCCTAGCGGGAGTTGGTGAGCAGTTCTTC. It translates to CSAVLAGVGEQFF.

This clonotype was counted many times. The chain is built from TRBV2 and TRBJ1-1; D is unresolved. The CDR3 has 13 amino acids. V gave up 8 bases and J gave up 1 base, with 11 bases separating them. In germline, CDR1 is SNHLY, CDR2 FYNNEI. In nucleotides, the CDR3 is TGTGCCAGCTCTATCCAGCCGAACACTGAAGCTTTCTTT. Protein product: CASSIQPNTEAFF.

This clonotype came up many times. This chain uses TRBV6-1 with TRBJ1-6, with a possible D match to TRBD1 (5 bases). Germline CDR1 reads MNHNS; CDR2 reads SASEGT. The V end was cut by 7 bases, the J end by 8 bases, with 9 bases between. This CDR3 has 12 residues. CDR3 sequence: CASIGGDSPLHF. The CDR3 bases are TGTGCCAGCATCGGGGGGGATTCACCCCTCCACTTT.

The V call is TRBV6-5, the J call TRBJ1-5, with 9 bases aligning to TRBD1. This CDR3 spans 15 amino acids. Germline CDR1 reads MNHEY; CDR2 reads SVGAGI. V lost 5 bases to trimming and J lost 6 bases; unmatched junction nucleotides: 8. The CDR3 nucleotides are TGTGCCAGCAGTCGAGGGGACAGGGATTTTCAGCCCCAGCATTTT. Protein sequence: CASSRGDRDFQPQHF.

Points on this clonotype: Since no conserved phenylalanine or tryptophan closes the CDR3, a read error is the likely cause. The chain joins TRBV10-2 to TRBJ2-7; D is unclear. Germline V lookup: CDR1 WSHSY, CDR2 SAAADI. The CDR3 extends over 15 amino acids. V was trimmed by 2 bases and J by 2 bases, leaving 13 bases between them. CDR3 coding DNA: TGCGCCAGCAGTGAGGGGGTGGCAGGTCCCTACGAGCAGTACCTC. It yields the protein CASSEGVAGPYEQYL.

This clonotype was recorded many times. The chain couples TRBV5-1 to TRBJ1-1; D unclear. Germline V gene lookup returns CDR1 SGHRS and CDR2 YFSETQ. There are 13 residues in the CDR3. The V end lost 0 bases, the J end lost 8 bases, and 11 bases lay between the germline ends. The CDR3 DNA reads TGCGCCAGCAGCTTGGTCGTCGAAAGCGAAGCTTTCTTT. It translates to CASSLVVESEAFF.

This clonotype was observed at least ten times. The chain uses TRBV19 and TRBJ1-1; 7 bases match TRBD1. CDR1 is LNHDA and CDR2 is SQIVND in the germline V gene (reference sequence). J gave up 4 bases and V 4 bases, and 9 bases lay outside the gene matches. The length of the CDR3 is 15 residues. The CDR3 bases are TGTGCCAGTAGTACCGTTACAGGGGCGAGCACTGAAGCTTTCTTT. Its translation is CASSTVTGASTEAFF. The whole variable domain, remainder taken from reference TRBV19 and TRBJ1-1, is DGGITQSPKYLFRKEGQNVTLSCEQNLNHDAMYWYRQDPGQGLRLIYYSQIVNDFQKGDIAEGYSVSREKKESFPLTVTSAQKNPTAFYLCASSTVTGASTEAFFGQGTRLTVV.

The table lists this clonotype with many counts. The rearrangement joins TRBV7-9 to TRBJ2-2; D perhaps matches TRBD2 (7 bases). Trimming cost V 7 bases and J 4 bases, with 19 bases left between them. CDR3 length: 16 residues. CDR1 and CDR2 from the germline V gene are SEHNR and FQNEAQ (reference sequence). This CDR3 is CASIQRRGAGTGELFF. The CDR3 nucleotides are TGTGCCAGCATCCAGCGCCGGGGGGCGGGCACCGGGGAGCTGTTTTTT.

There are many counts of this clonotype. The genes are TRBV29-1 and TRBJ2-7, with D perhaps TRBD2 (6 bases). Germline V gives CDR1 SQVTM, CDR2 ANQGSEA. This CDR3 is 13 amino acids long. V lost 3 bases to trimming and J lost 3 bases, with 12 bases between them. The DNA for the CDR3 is TGCAGCGTTGAGGGGGGAAGGTTCTACGAGCAGTACTTC. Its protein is CSVEGGRFYEQYF.

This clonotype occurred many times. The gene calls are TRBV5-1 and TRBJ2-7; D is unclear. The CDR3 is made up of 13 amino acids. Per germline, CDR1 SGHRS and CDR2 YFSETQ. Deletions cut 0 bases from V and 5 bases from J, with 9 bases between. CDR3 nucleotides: TGCGCCAGCAGCTTGGCTAGTTCGGACGAGCAGTACTTC. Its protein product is CASSLASSDEQYF.

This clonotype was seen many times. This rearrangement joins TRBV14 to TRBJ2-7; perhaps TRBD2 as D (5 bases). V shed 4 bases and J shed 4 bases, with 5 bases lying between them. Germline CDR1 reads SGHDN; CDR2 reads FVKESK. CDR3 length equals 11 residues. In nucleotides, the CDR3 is TGTGCCAGCAGCCGAGGGTACGAGCAGTACTTC. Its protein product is CASSRGYEQYF.

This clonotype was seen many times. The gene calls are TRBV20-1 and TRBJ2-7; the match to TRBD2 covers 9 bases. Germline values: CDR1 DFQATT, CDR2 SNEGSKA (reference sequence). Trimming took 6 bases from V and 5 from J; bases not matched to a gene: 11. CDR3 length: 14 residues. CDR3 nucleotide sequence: TGCAGTGCCTTGGGGCGGACTAGCGTCAACGAGCAGTACTTC. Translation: CSALGRTSVNEQYF.